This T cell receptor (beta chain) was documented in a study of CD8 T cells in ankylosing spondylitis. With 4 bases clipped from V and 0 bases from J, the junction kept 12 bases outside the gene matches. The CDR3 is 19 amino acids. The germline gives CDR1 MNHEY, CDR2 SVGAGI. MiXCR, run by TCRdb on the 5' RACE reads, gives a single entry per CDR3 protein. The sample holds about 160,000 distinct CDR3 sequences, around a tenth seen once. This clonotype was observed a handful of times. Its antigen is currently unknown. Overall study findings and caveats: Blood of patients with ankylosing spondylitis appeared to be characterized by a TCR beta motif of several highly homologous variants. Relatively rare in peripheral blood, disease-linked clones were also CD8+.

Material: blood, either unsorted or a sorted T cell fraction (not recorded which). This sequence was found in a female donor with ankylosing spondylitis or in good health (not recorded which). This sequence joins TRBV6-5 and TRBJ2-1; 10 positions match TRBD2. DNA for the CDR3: TGTGCCAGCAGTTTCCCCCACCCTAGCGGGAGAGGCTCCTACAATGAGCAGTTCTTC. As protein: CASSFPHPSGRGSYNEQFF.